Listed here is a single T cell receptor beta chain. The data were produced by immunoSEQ multiplex PCR, yet TCRdb's version contains in-frame clones alone and is incomplete. The sample records about 240,000 clones, over 75% being singletons. CDR1 is SGHTS, CDR2 YDEGEE, per germline. The CDR3 is made up of 14 amino acids. V gave up 1 base and J gave up 9 bases, with 14 bases separating them. The sample originates from a study of Ad26.COV2.S vaccination and SARS-CoV-2 variants. The treatment was: around 19 received Ad26.COV2.S at low or high dose, single or two shots; several received placebo; per-sample allocation not given. Vaccine and placebo recipients were sampled on day 63 after the first injection.

This sample comprised peripheral blood, obtained in a trial of Ad26.COV2.S vaccine versus placebo. The chain employs TRBV5-8 and TRBJ2-1; D unclear. This receptor was identified in a person between 18 and 65 years old who received the Ad26.COV2.S COVID-19 vaccine or a placebo. The CDR3 protein is CASSLRSLHAEQFF. CDR3 in DNA: TGTGCCAGCAGCTTGCGGAGTCTCCACGCTGAGCAGTTCTTC.